Shown below are 24 T cell receptor beta chains from a single sample sequenced in a study of human T cells and chemical hapten exposure. Time point: patch test 2, 6 weeks after DPC sensitization. Treatment reported: therapeutic diphenylcyclopropenone sensitization with weekly scalp DPC. A single record per CDR3 protein comes from TCRdb applying MiXCR to the RACE reads. The sample shows 85,000 to 95,000 distinct CDR3 sequences, about 10% of them seen only once. The starting material was whole blood, obtained in connection with sensitization to the hapten diphenylcyclopropenone (DPC). These receptors were collected from a man between 40 and 49 years old with alopecia areata. Some clones in this sample may be carry-over from other donors' samples.

This rearrangement joins TRBV27 to TRBJ2-2; TRBD1 is a possible D gene (6 bases). The V gene's germline CDR1 is MNHEY and CDR2 SMNVEV (reference sequence). The CDR3 covers 13 residues. Between the trimmed V and J ends, which lost 6 bases and 4 bases, there was a span of 9 bases. Written as DNA, the CDR3 is TGTGCCAGCAGGATGACAGGCACCGGGGAGCTGTTTTTT. It specifies CASRMTGTGELFF.

The chain combines TRBV7-8 with TRBJ2-7; 8 bases are a match to TRBD2. V was pared by 5 bases and J by 6 bases, with 6 bases of the junction left unmatched. This CDR3 region has 13 residues. Germline V gene data show CDR1 as SGHVS and CDR2 as FQNEAQ. As DNA, the CDR3 is TGTGCCAGCAGCCCAGGGACTAGTCGCGAGCAGTACGTC. Protein product: CASSPGTSREQYV.

This clonotype showed up just a few times. The gene calls are TRBV29-1 and TRBJ2-5; 10 nucleotides align to TRBD2. Germline V gene sequence: CDR1 SQVTM, CDR2 ANQGSEA. Trimming at V came to 2 bases and at J to 0 bases, leaving 9 bases not matched to a gene. The CDR3 is 17 residues long. CDR3 bases: TGCAGCGTTGAACGGACTAGCGGAAGGGTCTACCAAGAGACCCAGTACTTC. This codes for CSVERTSGRVYQETQYF.

The V gene is TRBV20-1, the J gene TRBJ2-1, with 10 bases identical to TRBD2. The CDR3 consists of 12 residues. The V and J ends lost 6 bases and 14 bases, in that order; junction bases with no gene match: 10. The V gene's germline CDR1 is DFQATT and CDR2 SNEGSKA (reference sequence). CDR3 coding DNA: TGCAGTGCCAGCGGAGCGGGAGGGCCCAAGTTCTTC. It encodes CSASGAGGPKFF.

Only a few counts were recorded for this clonotype. The CDR3 protein is CASSRNILAGGPQETQYF. CDR3 in DNA: TGTGCCAGCAGTCGAAATATACTAGCGGGAGGACCACAAGAGACCCAGTACTTC. The rearrangement uses TRBV28 and TRBJ2-5, with 12 bases identical to TRBD2. V gave up 5 bases and J gave up 2 bases; unmatched junction bases: 12. Germline assignment: CDR1 MDHEN and CDR2 SYDVKM. The CDR3 consists of 18 residues.

V and J are TRBV19 and TRBJ2-1; D is ambiguous. Trimming removed 7 bases at V and 8 bases at J, with 15 bases between. This CDR3 has 13 amino acids. Germline V CDR1 and CDR2: LNHDA, SQIVND (reference sequence). CDR3 region: CASNRATSHEQFF. The CDR3 DNA reads TGTGCCAGTAATCGGGCGACTTCCCATGAGCAGTTCTTC.

This clonotype was recorded at least ten times. The chain links TRBV27 to TRBJ1-6; D not resolved. CDR1 and CDR2 (germline): MNHEY, SMNVEV (reference sequence). The CDR3 contains 13 residues. V was shortened by 4 bases and J by 3 bases, with 4 bases between the two germline ends. CDR3 in amino acids: CASSSYYNSPLHF. DNA of the CDR3: TGTGCCAGCAGTTCCTACTATAATTCACCCCTCCACTTT.

This clonotype was counted between two and nine times. This chain links TRBV5-1 with TRBJ1-1, with 7 positions matching TRBD1. Losses at the gene ends were 1 base for V and 2 bases for J; bases not matched to a gene: 5. There are 15 residues in the CDR3. Germline lookup yields CDR1 SGHRS and CDR2 YFSETQ. The CDR3 region has the DNA TGCGCCAGCAGCTTGTATTCAGGGGGTAACACTGAAGCTTTCTTT. Encoded protein: CASSLYSGGNTEAFF.

Ten or more counts support this clonotype. The chain uses TRBV6-6 and TRBJ2-3; TRBD1 aligns across 9 bases. V dropped 6 bases and J dropped 4; count of bases not matched to a gene: 2. The CDR3 extends over 13 amino acids. The V gene's germline CDR1 is MNHNY and CDR2 SVGAGI (reference sequence). For the CDR3, the DNA is TGTGCCAGCAGACAGGGGGCCGCAGATACGCAGTATTTT. As protein: CASRQGAADTQYF.

This chain links TRBV2 with TRBJ1-5, with 7 bases lining up with TRBD1. The V gene end was trimmed by 4 bases and the J gene end by 1 base; junction bases not matched to a gene: 7. The CDR3 sequence is 16 residues long. Germline-derived CDR1 and CDR2 are SNHLY and FYNNEI. The CDR3 here is CASSGRQGLSNQPQHF. Written as DNA, the CDR3 is TGTGCCAGCAGTGGCCGACAGGGCTTAAGCAATCAGCCCCAGCATTTT. Supplemented by reference TRBV2 and TRBJ1-5, the full variable domain reads EPEVTQTPSHQVTQMGQEVILRCVPISNHLYFYWYRQILGQKVEFLVSFYNNEISEKSEIFDDQFSVERPDGSNFTLKIRSTKLEDSAMYFCASSGRQGLSNQPQHFGDGTRLSIL.

Details on this clonotype: A much bigger clone sits one base away, suggesting this may be a read error. This CDR3 reads CASRNLARGNSPLNF. As DNA, the CDR3 is TGTGCCAGCAGGAACCTCGCCAGGGGCAACTCACCCCTCAACTTT. The chain recombines TRBV6-4 with TRBJ1-6; weak D call: TRBD1 (6 bases). CDR1 and CDR2 (germline): MRHNA, SNTAGT. This CDR3 contains 15 residues.

This clonotype was recorded a few times. V and J are TRBV28 and TRBJ2-7; D gene ambiguous. V lost 7 bases and J 0 bases, leaving 10 bases between the germline ends. The germline V gene has CDR1 MDHEN and CDR2 SYDVKM. This CDR3 spans 13 amino acids. CDR3 DNA: TGTGCCAGCAAGGAGCGTAGCTCCTACGAGCAGTACTTC. Protein: CASKERSSYEQYF.

Here the CDR3 DNA reads TGTGCCAGCAGCGTAGCTTTACTAGCGGACGACAATACGCAGTATTTT. It encodes CASSVALLADDNTQYF. The chain is built from TRBV9 and TRBJ2-3; 8 bases agree with TRBD2. The CDR3 consists of 16 residues. V was pared by 0 bases and J by 7 bases, with 10 bases of the junction left unmatched. Germline CDR1 reads SGDLS; CDR2 reads YYNGEE.

This chain uses TRBV30 with TRBJ1-1; possibly TRBD1 for D (5 bases). Germline V gene lookup returns CDR1 GTSNPN and CDR2 SVGIG (reference sequence). This CDR3 is 12 amino acids long. The germline V and J ends were trimmed by 3 bases and 4 bases, with 9 bases remaining between them. The CDR3 reads CAWRAGLTEAFF. CDR3 coding DNA: TGTGCCTGGAGAGCGGGACTCACTGAAGCTTTCTTT.

This clonotype was seen many times. V gene TRBV4-1 combines with J gene TRBJ1-3; the match to TRBD1 covers 11 bases. Germline values: CDR1 MGHRA, CDR2 YSYEKL. With V trimmed by 1 base and J by 0 bases, 2 bases remained unmatched. The CDR3 has 17 amino acids. This chain's CDR3 is CASSQAGTGGSGNTIYF. The CDR3 nucleotides read TGCGCCAGCAGCCAAGCCGGGACAGGGGGCTCTGGAAACACCATATATTTT.

This chain joins TRBV4-3 and TRBJ2-1; a weak D match, TRBD1 (5 bases). Germline V gives CDR1 LGHNA, CDR2 YSLEER. The CDR3 runs 15 residues. V lost 0 bases and J 3 bases, leaving 9 bases between the germline ends. The CDR3 loop reads CASSQDRTNYNEQFF. The CDR3 DNA reads TGCGCCAGCAGCCAAGACAGGACAAACTACAATGAGCAGTTCTTC.

There are a few counts of this clonotype. This chain joins TRBV7-2 and TRBJ1-5, with D possibly TRBD1 on 5 matching bases. V dropped 5 bases and J dropped 1 base, with 12 bases sitting between them. Germline values: CDR1 SGHTA, CDR2 FQGNSA. The CDR3 is 15 amino acids. The chain's CDR3 is CASSLAGTSNQPQHF. The CDR3 bases are TGTGCCAGCAGCCTGGCAGGGACCAGCAATCAGCCCCAGCATTTT.

A few counts support this clonotype. The chain uses TRBV7-9 and TRBJ2-1; weak D call: TRBD2 (6 bases). The CDR3 is made up of 16 amino acids. The germline V gene encodes CDR1 SEHNR and CDR2 FQNEAQ (reference sequence). V dropped 5 bases and J dropped 0 bases, with 14 bases sitting between them. The CDR3, as DNA: TGTGCCAGCAGCCCCGGTGGGAGGAGCTCCTACAATGAGCAGTTCTTC. Translated: CASSPGGRSSYNEQFF.

A few counts support this clonotype. The rearrangement joins TRBV25-1 to TRBJ2-3; 9 bases line up with TRBD2. V lost 6 bases, J lost 5 bases, and 9 bases stayed unmatched. Germline CDR1 is MGHDK and CDR2 is SYGVNS. This CDR3 region has 15 residues. The CDR3 sequence is CASSDSGSAVDTQYF. The CDR3 nucleotides are TGTGCCAGCAGCGATAGCGGGAGTGCAGTAGATACGCAGTATTTT.

This clonotype was seen more than once but under ten times. J is TRBJ1-4 and V is TRBV11-2; maybe TRBD1 (6 bases). The germline V gene encodes CDR1 SGHAT and CDR2 FQNNGV. This CDR3 has 13 amino acids. The V gene lost 5 bases and the J gene lost 4 bases, with 8 bases spanning the gap. As DNA, the CDR3 is TGTGCCAGCAGCCGAGGGGGTAATGAAAAACTGTTTTTT. It codes for CASSRGGNEKLFF.

The CDR3 DNA is TGTGCCAGCAGCTTGAGTAGCGGGAGTCCCGAGCAGTACTTC. The encoded protein is CASSLSSGSPEQYF. The chain joins TRBV7-2 to TRBJ2-7, with 9 bases aligning to TRBD2. Germline V gene lookup returns CDR1 SGHTA and CDR2 FQGNSA. J was trimmed by 6 bases and V by 3 bases; bases with no gene match: 6. This CDR3 region has 14 residues.

This clonotype occurred a few times. J is TRBJ1-3 and V is TRBV5-1, with D unclear. Trimming pared 4 bases from V and 0 bases from J, leaving 14 bases between. The CDR3 loop spans 16 amino acids. The germline V gene has CDR1 SGHRS and CDR2 YFSETQ. The CDR3 region is CASSTTIGLSGNTIYF. CDR3 DNA: TGCGCCAGCAGCACAACCATCGGTCTCTCTGGAAACACCATATATTTT. Together with reference TRBV5-1 and TRBJ1-3, the CDR3 gives the full variable domain: KAGVTQTPRYLIKTRGQQVTLSCSPISGHRSVSWYQQTPGQGLQFLFEYFSETQRNKGNFPGRFSGRQFSNSRSEMNVSTLELGDSALYLCASSTTIGLSGNTIYFGEGSWLTVV.

This clonotype was seen more than once but under ten times. The chain carries TRBV12-3 or TRBV12-4 and TRBJ2-3; 8 bases map to TRBD2. J was trimmed by 0 bases and V by 8 bases; bases with no gene match: 7. The CDR3 spans 15 residues. As DNA, the CDR3 is TGTGCCAGCGATTTAGCGGGGACTAGCACAGATACGCAGTATTTT. Translating it yields CASDLAGTSTDTQYF.

The V gene is TRBV7-2, the J gene TRBJ2-3; no clear D. The CDR3 extends over 13 amino acids. Deletions cut 4 bases from V and 5 bases from J, with 10 bases between. CDR1 SGHTA and CDR2 FQGNSA come from the germline V gene. This CDR3 is CASSSLTGDTQYF. Written as DNA, the CDR3 is TGTGCCAGCAGCTCGCTTACGGGAGATACGCAGTATTTT.